These 9 T cell receptor beta chains share one sample of origin, sequenced in a study of PD-L1 blockade in urothelial cancer. Repertoires were generated with immunoSEQ multiplex PCR, while TCRdb's copy carries only in-frame clones and drops some. Of about 69,000 clones in the sample, roughly 91% were seen once. Sequenced here: PBMCs, sampled around atezolizumab (anti-PD-L1) treatment. These receptors came from a man aged 60 to 69 with urothelial cancer.

The chain employs TRBV27 and TRBJ2-2; no clear D. The CDR3 contains 13 residues. Germline V gene sequence: CDR1 MNHEY, CDR2 SMNVEV (reference sequence). V dropped 8 bases and J dropped 3 bases, with 10 bases sitting between them. For the CDR3, the DNA is TGTGCCAGCGCCCTACTGGACACCGGGGAGCTGTTTTTT. Translated: CASALLDTGELFF.

V is TRBV5-4 and J is TRBJ1-2; D not resolved. The germline V gene has CDR1 SGHNT and CDR2 YYREEE (reference sequence). The CDR3 runs 13 residues. Trimming took off 5 bases at V and 7 bases at J, with 15 bases between the two ends. The CDR3 DNA reads as TGTGCCAGCAGTCATCCGGCCGAGGGTGGCTACACCTTC. Protein sequence: CASSHPAEGGYTF.

This chain links TRBV19 with TRBJ2-1; D perhaps matches TRBD1 (6 bases). Germline V CDR1 and CDR2: LNHDA, SQIVND (reference sequence). With 5 bases removed from V and 9 bases from J, the gap between germline ends came to 20 bases. This CDR3 contains 15 residues. The CDR3: CASSAKGQRLVEQFF. The CDR3 DNA reads TGTGCCAGTAGTGCAAAAGGACAGCGATTGGTTGAGCAGTTCTTC.

V gene TRBV6-6 combines with J gene TRBJ1-5; D uncertain. V was shortened by 8 bases and J by 0 bases, with 11 bases between the two germline ends. The CDR3 length is 14 residues. Germline loops: CDR1 MNHNY, CDR2 SVGAGI (reference sequence). Written as DNA, the CDR3 is TGTGCCAGCGATCCACGACTTAGCAATCAGCCCCAGCATTTT. As protein: CASDPRLSNQPQHF.

The rearrangement uses TRBV14 and TRBJ2-1, with D tentatively TRBD1 (6 bases). V lost 7 bases and J lost 7, with 23 bases in between. This CDR3 is built from 16 residues. The germline CDR1 and CDR2 sequences are SGHDN and FVKESK. CDR3 amino acids: CASNPPRGTLGNEQFF. In DNA form, the CDR3 reads TGTGCCAGCAATCCGCCTAGGGGGACCTTAGGGAATGAGCAGTTCTTC.

This CDR3 is CASSRRDRSPGEAFF. CDR3 sequence (DNA): TGTGCCAGCAGCCGGAGGGACCGAAGCCCTGGTGAAGCTTTCTTT. V and J are TRBV7-8 and TRBJ1-1; possible D gene TRBD1, 5 bases. CDR1 and CDR2 (germline): SGHVS, FQNEAQ. This CDR3 is 15 amino acids long. V was trimmed by 5 bases and J by 7 bases, leaving 20 bases between them.

The chain combines TRBV7-6 with TRBJ2-7; TRBD2 agrees at 9 bases. In germline, CDR1 is SGHVS, CDR2 FNYEAQ. V shed 1 base, J shed 2 bases, and the junction held 6 bases outside the gene matches. This CDR3 has 16 amino acids. In DNA, the CDR3 is TGTGCCAGCAGCTTAGGCGCGGGGGGGGCGACCTACGAGCAGTACTTC. It is translated as CASSLGAGGATYEQYF.

V usage is TRBV21-1 and J usage is TRBJ2-7; the table's D call of TRBD2 was not tested on the DNA. TRBV21-1 constitutes a pseudogene. The CDR3 has 17 amino acids. The CDR3 DNA reads as TGTGCCAGCAGCCGGGGCTCCGGGACGACTAGCGTACAGGAGGCGTACTTC. Its protein product is CASSRGSGTTSVQEAYF.

This clone was seen a few times. This rearrangement joins TRBV12-5 to TRBJ1-4; a weak D match, TRBD1 (6 bases). Trimming pared 4 bases from V and 7 bases from J, leaving 16 bases between. Looked up from germline, CDR1 is LGHNT and CDR2 is FRNRAP. The CDR3 consists of 15 residues. This CDR3 reads CASGSPTGLSEKLFF. The CDR3 nucleotides are TGTGCTAGTGGTTCACCAACAGGGTTATCTGAAAAACTGTTTTTT. The variable domain in full, with the rest retrieved from reference TRBV12-5 and TRBJ1-4, is DARVTQTPRHKVTEMGQEVTMRCQPILGHNTVFWYRQTMMQGLELLAYFRNRAPLDDSGMPKDRFSAEMPDATLATLKIQPSEPRDSAVYFCASGSPTGLSEKLFFGSGTQLSVL.